The 21 T cell receptor beta chains given below trace back to one sample, sequenced in a study of T cells after yellow fever vaccination. MiXCR was run by TCRdb on the 5' RACE reads, yielding one entry per CDR3 protein. The table records approximately 350,000 distinct CDR3 sequences, more than 9% of them present only once. Sequenced material: PBMCs, taken on the day of the first yellow fever vaccination. The receptors come from a man between 18 and 35 years old who received the YFV17D yellow fever vaccine.

This clonotype was seen only a few times. The chain links TRBV5-5 to TRBJ2-2; D remains unclear. Germline CDR1 reads SGHKS; CDR2 reads YYEKEE (reference sequence). The CDR3 has 12 residues. V was clipped by 6 bases and J by 3 bases, with 6 bases between them. The CDR3 sequence: CASTTDTGELFF. CDR3 bases: TGTGCCAGCACCACCGACACCGGGGAGCTGTTTTTT. Variable domain in full (rest from reference TRBV5-5 and TRBJ2-2): DAGVTQSPTHLIKTRGQQVTLRCSPISGHKSVSWYQQVLGQGPQFIFQYYEKEERGRGNFPDRFSARQFPNYSSELNVNALLLGDSALYLCASTTDTGELFFGEGSRLTVL.

The chain is built from TRBV27 and TRBJ1-2; a weak D match, TRBD1 (5 bases). The V gene lost 5 bases and the J gene lost 5 bases, with 18 bases spanning the gap. The germline V gene encodes CDR1 MNHEY and CDR2 SMNVEV (reference sequence). The CDR3 extends over 15 amino acids. This CDR3 is CASSPGHEAAYGYTF. CDR3 nucleotide sequence: TGTGCCAGCAGTCCTGGACACGAAGCAGCTTATGGCTACACCTTC.

The chain uses TRBV13 and TRBJ2-7; D remains ambiguous. Trimming shortened V by 5 bases and J by 6 bases, and 17 bases separated the two germline ends. The CDR3 has 14 residues. Germline CDR1 and CDR2: PRHDT and FYEKMQ (reference sequence). CDR3 region: CASSPLTVPGEQYF. CDR3 in DNA: TGTGCCAGCAGCCCTCTGACGGTGCCGGGCGAGCAGTACTTC.

The table lists this clonotype with a few counts. The V and J genes are TRBV5-4 and TRBJ2-3; 9 bases match TRBD2. The germline V gene has CDR1 SGHNT and CDR2 YYREEE (reference sequence). The CDR3 is 18 residues long. V shed 0 bases and J 2 bases; nucleotides not matched to a gene: 10. In DNA form, the CDR3 reads TGTGCCAGCAGCTTGGCCACTATTAGCGGGGGATACACAGATACGCAGTATTTT. This codes for CASSLATISGGYTDTQYF.

This clonotype was seen a few times. The V and J genes are TRBV20-1 and TRBJ2-1; no clear D gene. Trimming removed 2 bases at V and 2 bases at J, with 7 bases between. Germline V gene sequence: CDR1 DFQATT, CDR2 SNEGSKA (reference sequence). CDR3 length equals 13 residues. CDR3 loop: CSARIAPYNEQFF. In nucleotides, the CDR3 is TGCAGTGCTAGAATAGCTCCCTACAATGAGCAGTTCTTC.

The chain couples TRBV10-3 to TRBJ2-2, with D possibly being TRBD1 (6 bases). Trimming took 9 bases from V and 3 from J, leaving 11 bases between them. The germline gives CDR1 ENHRY, CDR2 SYGVKD. The length of the CDR3 is 13 residues. CDR3 in amino acids: CAISYRDTGELFF. CDR3 in DNA: TGTGCCATATCCTACAGGGACACCGGGGAGCTGTTTTTT.

This clonotype appeared many times. The gene calls are TRBV29-1 and TRBJ2-5; no clear D. This CDR3 spans 12 amino acids. Looked up from germline, CDR1 is SQVTM and CDR2 is ANQGSEA. The V end lost 7 bases, the J end lost 2 bases, and 11 bases lay between the germline ends. CDR3 nucleotide sequence: TGCAGCGATAGACCGCCACAAGAGACCCAGTACTTC. Residues: CSDRPPQETQYF.

The V gene is TRBV18, the J gene TRBJ1-2, with D possibly matching TRBD1 (5 bases). There are 14 residues in the CDR3. Germline CDR1 is KGHSH and CDR2 is LQKENI. Trimming took off 0 bases at V and 5 bases at J, with 10 bases between the two ends. The CDR3 region has the DNA TGTGCCAGCTCACCACCTGCAGGGCCATATGGCTACACCTTC. Translated, it gives CASSPPAGPYGYTF.

This clonotype was seen more than once but under ten times. This chain connects TRBV6-6 to TRBJ1-2, with TRBD1 matching 7 bases. The V gene end was trimmed by 8 bases and the J gene end by 8 bases; junction bases not matched to a gene: 11. The germline CDR1 and CDR2 sequences are MNHNY and SVGAGI (reference sequence). The CDR3 extends over 13 amino acids. CDR3 in DNA: TGTGCCAGCGCAGGGGGGGCTCGAGCAGGCTACACCTTC. Translated: CASAGGARAGYTF.

J is TRBJ2-3 and V is TRBV29-1; either TRBD1 or TRBD2 may fit D (6 bases each). CDR3 length: 15 amino acids. V was shortened by 4 bases and J by 0 bases, with 14 bases between the two germline ends. Germline V lookup: CDR1 SQVTM, CDR2 ANQGSEA. The DNA for the CDR3 is TGCAGCGTTGCGATATGGGGGGCGAGCACAGATACGCAGTATTTT. This codes for CSVAIWGASTDTQYF.

J is TRBJ2-6 and V is TRBV19; D is unresolved. Germline V CDR1 and CDR2: LNHDA, SQIVND (reference sequence). V gave up 1 base and J gave up 0 bases, with 7 bases separating them. CDR3 size: 16 residues. CDR3 DNA sequence: TGTGCCAGTAGTATAGGCAGGCTCTCTGGGGCCAACGTCCTGACTTTC. It encodes CASSIGRLSGANVLTF.

This clonotype has only a few counts. V is TRBV7-9 and J is TRBJ2-1, with TRBD1 matching over 8 bases. Germline values: CDR1 SEHNR, CDR2 FQNEAQ (reference sequence). The CDR3 runs 14 residues. V lost 3 bases and J lost 4; bases outside the gene matches: 2. In nucleotides, the CDR3 is TGTGCCAGCAGCTTCAGGGGGCGTTACAATGAGCAGTTCTTC. Its translation: CASSFRGRYNEQFF.

This sequence joins TRBV6-1 and TRBJ2-1, with D unclear. There are 16 residues in the CDR3. V lost 5 bases to trimming and J lost 0 bases, with 14 bases between them. Germline V CDR1 and CDR2: MNHNS, SASEGT. The CDR3 reads CASSTLLESSYNEQFF. The CDR3 region has the DNA TGTGCCAGCAGTACCCTCTTAGAGAGCTCCTACAATGAGCAGTTCTTC.

V gene TRBV4-3 combines with J gene TRBJ2-6; D gene ambiguous. Germline V lookup: CDR1 LGHNA, CDR2 YSLEER. The CDR3 consists of 15 residues. V was shortened by 3 bases and J by 1 base, with 7 bases between the two germline ends. In DNA, the CDR3 is TGCGCCAGCAGCCAGCTAGGGTCTGGGGCCAACGTCCTGACTTTC. As protein: CASSQLGSGANVLTF.

J is TRBJ2-1 and V is TRBV11-2, with TRBD1 matching 7 bases. The V segment lost 6 bases and the J segment 0 bases; nucleotides outside the gene matches: 14. This CDR3 is 18 amino acids long. Per germline, CDR1 SGHAT and CDR2 FQNNGV. Here the CDR3 DNA reads TGTGCCAGCAGGGTTGGCGTTACACAGGGGCCCTCCTACAATGAGCAGTTCTTC. Translation: CASRVGVTQGPSYNEQFF.

This clonotype was seen ten or more times. CDR3 nucleotide sequence: TGTGCCAGCAGCCACCCGGGACAGGGGATCTACGAGCAGTACTTC. Translation: CASSHPGQGIYEQYF. The chain has TRBV3-1 and TRBJ2-7, with TRBD1 identical over 10 bases. Trimming at V came to 3 bases and at J to 3 bases, leaving 5 bases not matched to a gene. The germline gives CDR1 LGHDT, CDR2 YNNKEL (reference sequence). The CDR3 covers 15 residues.

A few counts support this clonotype. DNA for the CDR3: TGCGCCAGCAGCTTGGAGCCCCCAGGGAACACCGGGGAGCTGTTTTTT. Translated, it gives CASSLEPPGNTGELFF. The rearrangement uses TRBV5-1 and TRBJ2-2; no firm D call. There are 16 residues in the CDR3. Germline CDR1 SGHRS, CDR2 YFSETQ. Trimming pared 0 bases from V and 1 base from J, leaving 10 bases between.

This chain joins TRBV7-2 and TRBJ1-6; D unresolved. This CDR3 contains 15 residues. Germline CDR1 and CDR2: SGHTA and FQGNSA. V lost 3 bases and J 0 bases, leaving 6 bases between the germline ends. The CDR3 bases are TGTGCCAGCAGCTTGCAGAGCTCCTATAATTCACCCCTCCACTTT. It yields the protein CASSLQSSYNSPLHF.

This clonotype occurred many times. The V call is TRBV5-1, the J call TRBJ1-5, with D unclear. The germline V gene has CDR1 SGHRS and CDR2 YFSETQ. This CDR3 spans 14 amino acids. The ends were cut back, 2 bases at V and 3 bases at J, with 9 bases in the middle. Written as DNA, the CDR3 is TGCGCCAGCAGCTTAACGGGTAACAATCAGCCCCAGCATTTT. Translation: CASSLTGNNQPQHF.

The chain combines TRBV7-2 with TRBJ2-1; either TRBD1 or TRBD2 may fit D (5 bases each). Germline assignment: CDR1 SGHTA and CDR2 FQGNSA. The CDR3 extends over 16 amino acids. Trimming removed 5 bases at V and 12 bases at J, with 26 bases between. CDR3 bases: TGTGCCAGCAGCATCCTCCCCCGACGGGACCGCCGCGGGCAGTTCTTC. Its translation: CASSILPRRDRRGQFF.

This clonotype was seen a few times. The chain joins TRBV19 to TRBJ1-2, with unresolved D. The CDR3 sequence is 11 residues long. The germline V gene has CDR1 LNHDA and CDR2 SQIVND (reference sequence). V lost 10 bases and J lost 4, with 10 bases in between. In DNA, the CDR3 is TGTGCCATCCCGATCCGCTATGGCTACACCTTC. Translation: CAIPIRYGYTF.